This T cell receptor beta chain comes out of a study of immune evolution from preneoplasia to lung adenocarcinoma. Study information: HLA loss of heterozygosity: 7% AIS, more than 14% MIA, about 35% ADC, none AAH. Study-wide results and limits: Top clone share appeared to fall from AAH through AIS, MIA, adenocarcinoma.

CDR3 length: 14 residues. The V gene's germline CDR1 is SGHAT and CDR2 FQNNGV. The trim removed 5 bases at V and 5 bases at J, leaving 5 bases unmatched. Regarding this clone: Its specificity is not known.

The data were produced by immunoSEQ multiplex PCR, yet TCRdb's version contains in-frame clones alone and is incomplete. Of 6,000 to 8,000 clones in the sample, about 80% were seen once. Each case's diagnosis was confirmed by two pathologists on H&E. This TCR was recovered from a person aged 35-50 years with lung adenocarcinoma. This rearrangement joins TRBV11-2 to TRBJ2-1; TRBD1 matches at 8 bases. The specimen was FFPE invasive lung adenocarcinoma tissue. This chain's CDR3 is CASSQGQVDNEQFF. CDR3 nucleotide sequence: TGTGCCAGCAGCCAGGGACAGGTAGACAATGAGCAGTTCTTC. The full variable domain, rest sourced from reference TRBV11-2 and TRBJ2-1, is EAGVAQSPRYKIIEKRQSVAFWCNPISGHATLYWYQQILGQGPKLLIQFQNNGVVDDSQLPKDRFSAERLKGVDSTLKIQPAKLEDSAVYLCASSQGQVDNEQFFGPGTRLTVL.